This TCR beta chain was obtained from a study of T cell responses to AZD1222 COVID-19 vaccine. The germline V gene encodes CDR1 MGHDK and CDR2 SYGVNS. With 7 bases removed from V and 1 base from J, the gap between germline ends came to 13 bases. The CDR3 covers 14 residues. General study findings and limits: Seropositivity was recorded at baseline in only a handful of AZD1222 recipients.

With regard to this clone: Its target is unknown.

Libraries were prepared by immunoSEQ multiplex PCR; TCRdb keeps only in-frame clonotypes and omits some of them. The sample carries over 90,000 clones, around 92% recorded once. The chain combines TRBV25-1 with TRBJ1-1; D call uncertain. The clonotype comes from an adult in good health. This material consisted of peripheral blood, taken on day 0 of AZD1222 vaccination. The CDR3 bases are TGTGCCAGCAAACATCCAGAGGGGAACACTGAAGCTTTCTTT. As protein: CASKHPEGNTEAFF.